This T cell receptor beta chain was retrieved from a study of early T cells in non-severe SARS-CoV-2 infection. Background on the study: Alpha and beta chains were unpaired, from unsorted whole-blood bulk RNA.

This clonotype was recorded many times. Its antigen is unknown. Notes on the study in general: VDJdb matches were skewed toward anti-spike CD8 T cell responses.

Individual cDNA molecules received unique molecular identifiers. TCRdb re-called the 5' RACE reads through MiXCR, storing one row per CDR3 protein. The table has tens of thousands of distinct CDR3 sequences, less than 6.5% seen once. CDR3 length: 12 residues. From germline, CDR1 is SGHRS and CDR2 YFSETQ. V was clipped by 5 bases and J by 5 bases, with 8 bases between them. The chain has TRBV5-1 and TRBJ2-1, with D perhaps matching TRBD1 (6 bases). Sequencing used whole blood, obtained at baseline. The sequence was collected from an adult who was a healthcare worker with PCR-confirmed SARS-CoV-2 infection or an uninfected control (not recorded which). CDR3 sequence: CASRGAHNEQFF. The DNA of the CDR3 is TGCGCCAGCAGGGGGGCCCACAATGAGCAGTTCTTC.